These 21 T cell receptor beta chains came from one sample sequenced in a study of post-analysis software for immune sequencing data. Study-wide findings and caveats: TRBV5-6, TRBV5-1 and TRBV20-1 belonged to a set of a handful of TRBV segments that were more frequent in patients than controls.

Built from TCR beta cDNA, the libraries had unique molecular identifiers in them. MiXCR was run by TCRdb on the PCR reads, yielding one entry per CDR3 protein. The sample has 800,000 to 950,000 distinct CDR3 sequences; under 70% are singletons. Antigen specificity for these receptors is unknown. Sequenced: blood. These receptors came from a girl aged 10 to 17 with multiple sclerosis.

The chain uses TRBV20-1 and TRBJ2-7, with D perhaps TRBD2 (5 bases). The DNA end is a closer match to TRBJ2-5, so the J assignment may be wrong. Germline CDR1 is DFQATT and CDR2 is SNEGSKA (reference sequence). The CDR3 spans 12 residues. The CDR3, as DNA: TGCAGTGCTACTAGGCTAGCAGAGACCCAGTACTTC. It is translated as CSATRLAETQYF.

The chain couples TRBV6-2 or TRBV6-3 to TRBJ2-1; D is tentatively TRBD1 or TRBD2 (5 bases each). Trimming took off 7 bases at V and 3 bases at J, with 13 bases between the two ends. The germline CDR1 and CDR2 sequences are MNHEY and SVGEGT. The CDR3 loop spans 14 amino acids. CDR3 sequence reads: CASIPGPRYNEQFF. The CDR3 DNA is TGTGCCAGCATACCGGGACCCCGCTACAATGAGCAGTTCTTC.

This clonotype was seen only a few times. The chain recombines TRBV20-1 with TRBJ2-1; 7 nucleotides align to TRBD2. The V segment lost 5 bases and the J segment 4 bases; nucleotides outside the gene matches: 11. This CDR3 region has 15 residues. CDR1 is DFQATT, CDR2 SNEGSKA, per germline (reference sequence). CDR3 protein: CSAASGTTVYNEQFF. The CDR3 DNA reads as TGCAGTGCTGCTTCCGGGACTACCGTATACAATGAGCAGTTCTTC.

This clonotype was picked up a small number of times. The chain uses TRBV7-6 and TRBJ2-1; D perhaps matches TRBD1 (5 bases). The CDR3 totals 14 residues. V dropped 4 bases and J dropped 9 bases, with 16 bases sitting between them. Germline assignment: CDR1 SGHVS and CDR2 FNYEAQ. The CDR3 sequence: CASSYLDQGSEQFF. The DNA for the CDR3 is TGTGCCAGCAGCTATTTGGACCAGGGAAGTGAGCAGTTCTTC.

The table lists this clonotype with a count of one. This chain connects TRBV7-9 to TRBJ2-4, with unresolved D. Germline CDR1 SEHNR, CDR2 FQNEAQ (reference sequence). The length of the CDR3 is 14 residues. V shed 0 bases and J shed 9 bases, with 12 bases lying between them. CDR3 DNA sequence: TGTGCCAGCAGCTTAGCGGCGGTCTCAGGCATTCAGTACTTC. It encodes CASSLAAVSGIQYF.

This clonotype was seen a handful of times. The chain joins TRBV20-1 to TRBJ1-2; 7 bases align to TRBD1. CDR1 is DFQATT, CDR2 SNEGSKA, per germline (reference sequence). V gave up 3 bases and J gave up 7 bases; unmatched junction bases: 8. The CDR3 runs to 13 residues. As DNA, the CDR3 is TGCAGTGCTAGGGAGACAGGGCAGGGTGGCTACACCTTC. This codes for CSARETGQGGYTF.

The chain couples TRBV27 to TRBJ1-2; D is unresolved. Germline assignment: CDR1 MNHEY and CDR2 SMNVEV (reference sequence). The CDR3 runs to 15 residues. V gave up 5 bases and J gave up 5 bases, with 18 bases separating them. The CDR3 region has the DNA TGTGCCAGCAGTCCATCCGTGGTTTTTGCTTATGGCTACACCTTC. It yields the protein CASSPSVVFAYGYTF.

The J gene is TRBJ1-2, the V gene TRBV5-1; 7 positions agree with TRBD1. The CDR3 extends over 15 amino acids. Trimming removed 2 bases from V and 3 bases from J; junction bases left unmatched: 7. Germline V gene data show CDR1 as SGHRS and CDR2 as YFSETQ. CDR3 sequence: CASSFSPGQHYGYTF. The CDR3 bases are TGCGCCAGCAGCTTCTCCCCGGGACAGCACTATGGCTACACCTTC.

This clonotype was counted only a few times. The rearrangement uses TRBV29-1 and TRBJ2-3; D might be TRBD1 (6 bases). Germline lookup yields CDR1 SQVTM and CDR2 ANQGSEA. Trimming took off 4 bases at V and 4 bases at J, with 12 bases between the two ends. The CDR3 is 13 amino acids. CDR3 DNA sequence: TGCAGCGTTGCTCAAGGGGGTGCAGATACGCAGTATTTT. Translated: CSVAQGGADTQYF.

The chain links TRBV29-1 to TRBJ1-1, with no clear D. Germline V gene lookup returns CDR1 SQVTM and CDR2 ANQGSEA. Trimming cost V 4 bases and J 0 bases, with 18 bases left between them. This CDR3 has 16 amino acids. The chain's CDR3 is CSVAGNPFEMNTEAFF. Written as DNA, the CDR3 is TGCAGCGTTGCTGGGAACCCCTTCGAGATGAACACTGAAGCTTTCTTT. Based on the CDR3 plus reference TRBV29-1 and TRBJ1-1, the full variable domain is SAVISQKPSRDICQRGTSLTIQCQVDSQVTMMFWYRQQPGQSLTLIATANQGSEATYESGFVIDKFPISRPNLTFSTLTVSNMSPEDSSIYLCSVAGNPFEMNTEAFFGQGTRLTVV.

This clonotype turned up a few times. The rearrangement uses TRBV6-5 and TRBJ2-7; D is possibly TRBD2 (6 bases). Germline lookup yields CDR1 MNHEY and CDR2 SVGAGI. This CDR3 is built from 14 residues. V was cut by 5 bases and J by 2 bases, with 13 bases left in between. The CDR3 spells CASSPLAATYEQYF. CDR3 DNA sequence: TGTGCCAGCAGTCCATTAGCGGCTACCTACGAGCAGTACTTC.

The chain links TRBV7-6 to TRBJ2-3; 9 nucleotides align to TRBD2. The germline CDR1 and CDR2 sequences are SGHVS and FNYEAQ. Germline trimming cut 5 bases from V and 2 bases from J; bases unmatched to any gene: 8. CDR3 length: 16 residues. In DNA, the CDR3 is TGTGCCAGCAGCAGACTAGCGGAGGACCCCACAGATACGCAGTATTTT. Translation: CASSRLAEDPTDTQYF.

This chain joins TRBV30 and TRBJ2-4, with a possible D match to TRBD1 (6 bases). Trimming took 3 bases from V and 12 from J, leaving 18 bases between them. Germline values: CDR1 GTSNPN, CDR2 SVGIG (reference sequence). The CDR3 runs 13 residues. The CDR3 DNA sequence: TGTGCCTGGAGCCGGGACACCCCGGGGAATCAGTACTTC. Translating gives CAWSRDTPGNQYF.

This clonotype was seen a handful of times. The rearrangement joins TRBV10-3 to TRBJ2-1, with D unresolved. Germline CDR1 ENHRY, CDR2 SYGVKD. The V and J ends lost 3 bases and 0 bases respectively, with 12 bases between them. This CDR3 is built from 16 residues. The CDR3 region has the DNA TGTGCCATCAGTGACGGCACCCAGAGCTCCTACAATGAGCAGTTCTTC. Protein sequence: CAISDGTQSSYNEQFF.

J is TRBJ2-1 and V is TRBV4-1; 8 positions match TRBD2. V was pared by 0 bases and J by 6 bases, with 7 bases of the junction left unmatched. The CDR3 has 16 amino acids. CDR1 is MGHRA and CDR2 is YSYEKL in the germline V gene. The CDR3 DNA sequence: TGCGCCAGCAGCCAAGACGAAGCGGGGGACTTCAATGAGCAGTTCTTC. Its protein product is CASSQDEAGDFNEQFF.

This chain connects TRBV27 to TRBJ2-1, with 12 bases aligning to TRBD2. This CDR3 has 16 amino acids. In germline, CDR1 is MNHEY, CDR2 SMNVEV (reference sequence). Trimming took 3 bases from V and 7 from J; bases not matched to a gene: 7. CDR3 amino acids: CASSFRSSGRANEQFF. In DNA form, the CDR3 reads TGTGCCAGCAGTTTTAGGTCTAGCGGGAGGGCGAATGAGCAGTTCTTC.

J is TRBJ2-5 and V is TRBV24-1; D not certain. The CDR3 consists of 13 residues. CDR1 and CDR2 from the germline V gene are KGHDR and SFDVKD. Trimming took 0 bases from V and 13 from J, leaving 14 bases between them. The CDR3 spells CATSDLRNKVLYF. CDR3 bases: TGTGCCACCAGTGATTTGCGTAACAAAGTCTTGTACTTC.

The rearrangement joins TRBV5-5 to TRBJ2-3; 10 nucleotides match TRBD1. Per the germline V gene, CDR1 is SGHKS and CDR2 is YYEKEE (reference sequence). V was pared by 3 bases and J by 7 bases, with 5 bases of the junction left unmatched. The CDR3 contains 14 residues. CDR3 in amino acids: CASSSDRGSYTQYF. The CDR3 bases are TGTGCCAGCAGCTCGGACAGGGGGTCCTATACGCAGTATTTT.

This clonotype occurred a few times. This rearrangement joins TRBV5-6 to TRBJ2-7, with D maybe TRBD1 (7 bases). Trimming removed 4 bases at V and 0 bases at J, with 17 bases between. Germline CDR1 and CDR2: SGHDT and YYEEEE. CDR3 length: 16 amino acids. In nucleotides, the CDR3 is TGTGCCAGCAGCCCGGCGGGACAGCTCCTCTCCTACGAGCAGTACTTC. Translation gives CASSPAGQLLSYEQYF.

This chain joins TRBV5-1 and TRBJ2-3; TRBD1 is a possible D gene (6 bases). Per the germline V gene, CDR1 is SGHRS and CDR2 is YFSETQ. The V end lost 4 bases, the J end lost 1 base, and 16 bases lay between the germline ends. The CDR3 loop spans 16 amino acids. The CDR3 sequence is CASSRGQTHRTDTQYF. CDR3 nucleotide sequence: TGCGCCAGCAGCCGCGGACAGACTCACCGCACAGATACGCAGTATTTT.

CDR3 region: CASSAGTSVVETQYF. The CDR3 DNA reads TGCGCCAGCAGCGCCGGGACTAGCGTAGTAGAGACCCAGTACTTC. The chain joins TRBV5-1 to TRBJ2-5; TRBD2 aligns across 10 bases. CDR3 length: 15 amino acids. Trimming cost V 4 bases and J 4 bases; bases outside gene matches: 7. Germline CDR1 is SGHRS and CDR2 is YFSETQ.